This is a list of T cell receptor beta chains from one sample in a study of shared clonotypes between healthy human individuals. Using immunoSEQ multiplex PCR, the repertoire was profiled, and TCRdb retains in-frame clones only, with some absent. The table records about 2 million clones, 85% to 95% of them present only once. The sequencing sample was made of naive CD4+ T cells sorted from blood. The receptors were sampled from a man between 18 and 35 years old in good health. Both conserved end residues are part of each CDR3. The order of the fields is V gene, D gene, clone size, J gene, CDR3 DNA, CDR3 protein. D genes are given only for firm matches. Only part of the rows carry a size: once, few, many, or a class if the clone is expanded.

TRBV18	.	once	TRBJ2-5	TGTGCCAGCTCTTTTTTAGGGGAGACCCAGTACTTC	CASSFLGETQYF
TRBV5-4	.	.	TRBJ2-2	TGTGCCAGCAGCTCCCCGTACAGGGACACCGGGGAGCTGTTTTTT	CASSSPYRDTGELFF
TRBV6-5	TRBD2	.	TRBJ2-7	TGTGCCAGCAGTTACTCGGAGCTAGCGGGTAGTTACGAGCAGTACTTC	CASSYSELAGSYEQYF
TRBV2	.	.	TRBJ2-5	TGTGCCAGCAGTGATACAGGTCGTGACCAGTACTTC	CASSDTGRDQYF
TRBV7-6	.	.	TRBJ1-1	TGTGCCAGCACCGATGGAAGATGGGAGAACACTGAAGCTTTCTTT	CASTDGRWENTEAFF
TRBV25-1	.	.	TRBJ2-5	TGTGCCAGCAGTGTCTTAGGGGGGGCCCAAGAGACCCAGTACTTC	CASSVLGGAQETQYF
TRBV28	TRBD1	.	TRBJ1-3	TGTGCCAGCACCTCCCCAGGGGGCTCTGGAAACACCATATATTTT	CASTSPGGSGNTIYF
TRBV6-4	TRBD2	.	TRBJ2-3	TGTGCCAGCAGTAGGACTAGCGGGATTGGAAATACGCAGTATTTT	CASSRTSGIGNTQYF
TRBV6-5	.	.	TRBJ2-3	TGTGCCAGCAGTCGTACATCAGATACGCAGTATTTT	CASSRTSDTQYF
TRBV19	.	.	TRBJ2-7	TGTGCCAGTAGTATAGTATGGACTACCGGAAGGAACGAGCAGTACTTC	CASSIVWTTGRNEQYF
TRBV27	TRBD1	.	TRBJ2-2	TGTGCCAGCAGCCGGGACAGGGGGCTGACCGGGGAGCTGTTTTTT	CASSRDRGLTGELFF
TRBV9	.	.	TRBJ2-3	TGTGCCAGCAGCGCCGGTGGGGCAGGGTGGGAAACAGATACGCAGTATTTT	CASSAGGAGWETDTQYF
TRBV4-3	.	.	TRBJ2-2	TGCGCCAGCAGCCAAGTAATAGGGAACACCGGGGAGCTGTTTTTT	CASSQVIGNTGELFF
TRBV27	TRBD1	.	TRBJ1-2	TGTGCCAGCAGTACACAGGGGTTTCTCTATGGCTACACCTTC	CASSTQGFLYGYTF
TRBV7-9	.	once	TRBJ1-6	TGTGCCAGCAGCTTAGGGGTCTTCAATTCACCCCTCCACTTT	CASSLGVFNSPLHF
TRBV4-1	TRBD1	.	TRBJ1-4	TGCGCCAGCAGCCAAAAAGGGGTCGCGGGAGGGGGCACTGAAAAACTGTTTTTT	CASSQKGVAGGGTEKLFF
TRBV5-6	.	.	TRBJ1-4	TGTGCCAGCAGCTCTCGGGCCCCAGGCGAAAAACTGTTTTTT	CASSSRAPGEKLFF
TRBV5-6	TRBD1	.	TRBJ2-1	TGTGCCAGCAGCTTGGTGGGACAGGGGGCTGGTGAGCAGTTCTTC	CASSLVGQGAGEQFF
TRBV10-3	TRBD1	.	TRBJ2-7	TGTGCCATCAGTGCCTGGACAGGGTCCTACGAGCAGTACTTC	CAISAWTGSYEQYF
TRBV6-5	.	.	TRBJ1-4	TGTGCCAGCAGTTACTCAGGGGGGACGAATGAAAAACTGTTTTTT	CASSYSGGTNEKLFF
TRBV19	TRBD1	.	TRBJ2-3	TGTGCCAGTAGTACCCTCCGGGACAGGGGCACAGATACGCAGTATTTT	CASSTLRDRGTDTQYF
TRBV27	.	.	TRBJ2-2	TGTGCCAGCAGCCCCAGTCCACAGCCCACCGGGGAGCTGTTTTTT	CASSPSPQPTGELFF
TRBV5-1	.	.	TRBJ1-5	TGCGCCAGCAGCTTGGATGGGGGAGGGAATCAGCCCCAGCATTTT	CASSLDGGGNQPQHF
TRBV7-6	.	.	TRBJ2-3	TGTGCCAGCAGCGCCCGAATCAGCACAGATACGCAGTATTTT	CASSARISTDTQYF
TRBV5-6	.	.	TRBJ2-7	TGTGCCAGCAGCTTCAGGTCGGGAAACTACGAGCAGTACTTC	CASSFRSGNYEQYF
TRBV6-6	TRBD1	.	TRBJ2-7	TGTGCCAGCAGTGGCGGACAGGGGCTCTCCTACGAGCAGTACTTC	CASSGGQGLSYEQYF
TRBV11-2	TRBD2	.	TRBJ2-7	TGTGCCAGCAGCTTAAGCGGGGTTCATAAGTACTTC	CASSLSGVHKYF
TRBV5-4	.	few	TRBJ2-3	TGTGCCAGCAGCTTGGTTCAGGGGAGCACAGATACGCAGTATTTT	CASSLVQGSTDTQYF
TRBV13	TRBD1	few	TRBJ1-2	TGTGCCAGCAGCGCCCGGGACAGGGGGAACTATGGCTACACCTTC	CASSARDRGNYGYTF
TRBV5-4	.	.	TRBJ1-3	TGTGCCAGCAGCTCCCCGCAGGGCAAGTCTGGAAACACCATATATTTT	CASSSPQGKSGNTIYF
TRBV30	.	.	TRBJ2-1	TGTGCCTGGAGTCCCACGACCTACAATGAGCAGTTCTTC	CAWSPTTYNEQFF
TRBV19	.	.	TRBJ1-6	TGTGCCAGTAGCCCAGACGGAAGCTCCTATAATTCACCCCTCCACTTT	CASSPDGSSYNSPLHF
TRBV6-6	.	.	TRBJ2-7	TGTGCCAGCAGTTATCGAGGGCAGGGGATGCCCTACGAGCAGTACTTC	CASSYRGQGMPYEQYF
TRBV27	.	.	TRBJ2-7	TGTGCCAGCAGTAACCTTGGGGCTTCGGGCTACGAGCAGTACTTC	CASSNLGASGYEQYF
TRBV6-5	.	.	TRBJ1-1	TGTGCCAGCAGTTACGCCAGGGGAGGTAACGAAGCTTTCTTT	CASSYARGGNEAFF
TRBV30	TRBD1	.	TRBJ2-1	TGTGCCTGGAGACGGACAGGGGGGGTCAATGAGCAGTTCTTC	CAWRRTGGVNEQFF
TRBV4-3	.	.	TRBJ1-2	TGCGCCAGCAGCCAAGAGTGGCCGTCTATTGGCTACACCTTC	CASSQEWPSIGYTF
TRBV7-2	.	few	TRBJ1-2	TGTGCCAGCAGCCCTAGGACAGTCAACTATGGCTACACCTTC	CASSPRTVNYGYTF
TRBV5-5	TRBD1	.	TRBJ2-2	TGTGCCAGCAGCTCATACCAGGGACAGCCCGGGGAGCTGTTTTTT	CASSSYQGQPGELFF
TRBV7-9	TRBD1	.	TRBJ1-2	TGTGCCAGCAGCTCCCTGGGACAGGATTCCTATGGCTACACCTTC	CASSSLGQDSYGYTF
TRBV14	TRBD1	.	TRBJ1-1	TGTGCCAGCAGTCGGTCCGGGACAGGGGCCCCTGGGGCTTTCTTT	CASSRSGTGAPGAFF
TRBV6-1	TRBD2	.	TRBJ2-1	TGTGCCACCACGGTAGCGGGGGGTTACAATGAGCAGTTCTTC	CATTVAGGYNEQFF
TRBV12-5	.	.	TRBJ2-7	TGTGCTAGTGGTTTGAATTCTTGGGCAGGGTTTTACGAGCAGTACTTC	CASGLNSWAGFYEQYF
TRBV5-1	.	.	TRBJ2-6	TGCGCCAGCAGCCGAGGGGGATCTGACTGGGCCAACGTCCTGACTTTC	CASSRGGSDWANVLTF
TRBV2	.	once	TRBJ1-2	TGTGCCAGCAGTCCGGCCTCACCTCGGGACGGCTACACCTTC	CASSPASPRDGYTF
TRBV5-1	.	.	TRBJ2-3	TGCGCCAGCAGCTTGGAACGGGGCACAGATACGCAGTATTTT	CASSLERGTDTQYF
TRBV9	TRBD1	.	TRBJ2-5	TGTGCCAGCAGCGCGACAGGGCTGGAGACCCAGTACTTC	CASSATGLETQYF
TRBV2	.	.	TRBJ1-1	TGTGCCAGCATTCTGAACACTGAAGCTTTCTTT	CASILNTEAFF
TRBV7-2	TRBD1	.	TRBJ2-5	TGTGCCAGCAGCTCTGGTGGGACAGTAGAGACCCAGTACTTC	CASSSGGTVETQYF
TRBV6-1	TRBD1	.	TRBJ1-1	TGTGCCAGCAGTGAACATCGGGACAGGGGCACTGAAGCTTTCTTT	CASSEHRDRGTEAFF
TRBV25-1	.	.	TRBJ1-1	TGTGCCAGCAGTTCTCACGATTGGTATAACACTGAAGCTTTCTTT	CASSSHDWYNTEAFF
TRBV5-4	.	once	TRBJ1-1	TGTGCCAGCAGCTTCGGCAGGGACCTGAACACTGAAGCTTTCTTT	CASSFGRDLNTEAFF
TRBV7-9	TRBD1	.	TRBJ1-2	TGTGCCAGCAACAAAGACAGGGTCGGTGGCTACACCTTC	CASNKDRVGGYTF
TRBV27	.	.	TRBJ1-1	TGTGCCAGCAGTAATCGGGGGCCGGCTAAAGATTTCTTT	CASSNRGPAKDFF
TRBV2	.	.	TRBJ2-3	TGTGCCAGCAGGACCGGGAGAGATACGCAGTATTTT	CASRTGRDTQYF
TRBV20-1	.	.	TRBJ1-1	TGCAGTGCCCCGGGTGGGACTGAAGCTTTCTTT	CSAPGGTEAFF
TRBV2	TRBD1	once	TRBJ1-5	TGTGCCAGCAGTGAAGCAGGACTAAGACAGGGGTCGAGCAATCAGCCCCAGCATTTT	CASSEAGLRQGSSNQPQHF
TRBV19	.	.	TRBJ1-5	TGTGCCAGTAGTTCGTTTTGGGAGCCCCAGCATTTT	CASSSFWEPQHF
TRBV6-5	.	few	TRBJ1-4	TGTGCCAGCAGTTACAGGGCAACTAATGAAAAACTGTTTTTT	CASSYRATNEKLFF
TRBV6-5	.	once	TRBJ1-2	TGTGCCAGCAGTCACCAACAGAGAAACTATGGCTACACCTTC	CASSHQQRNYGYTF